The entry below gives a single T cell receptor beta chain sequence along with its context. Antigen unknown. This sample is part of a study of T-cell reconstitution after alpha-beta-depleted transplantation in children. Study-wide results and limits: In patients about two months after transplant, alpha-beta T cells reportedly arose from several hundred expanded graft clones. Diversity and T-cell counts at one year after transplant derived mostly from new T cells. At day 60, the high TCRbeta diversity found in some patients originated from recipient T cells and thymic progenitors that had survived.

It was with unique molecular identifiers that the TCRbeta library was prepared. TCRdb analysed the PCR reads with MiXCR anew, one entry per CDR3 protein. This table holds 300,000 to 350,000 distinct CDR3 sequences, around 15% found once. This specimen was PBMCs, mostly from graft donor cells, taken 360 days after TCRalphabeta/CD19-depleted stem cell transplant. The source is a male patient aged 2-15 years who had a stem cell transplant for acute lymphoblastic leukemia, so the T cells may come from the graft donor.

CDR3 DNA sequence: TGTGCCAGCAGCTCATCCCCAGGGTCCACCGAGCAGTACTTC. The encoded protein is CASSSSPGSTEQYF. The chain couples TRBV5-4 to TRBJ2-7, with a tentative D call TRBD1 (5 bases). Trimming shortened V by 3 bases and J by 6 bases, and 16 bases separated the two germline ends. The CDR3 extends over 14 amino acids. Germline CDR1 SGHNT, CDR2 YYREEE (reference sequence).